Presented here are 26 T cell receptor beta chains from one specimen sequenced in a study of CD8+ T cells in alopecia areata. RNA extraction and reverse transcription yielded cDNA as sequencing template. Generated by immunoSEQ multiplex PCR, the TCRdb table keeps only in-frame clones and is missing some. Of 100,000 to 130,000 clones in the sample, 59% are singletons; the top ten hold 20% to 25%. What was sequenced was CD8+ T cells sorted from blood. The receptors come from a human donor in good health.

There are a few counts of this clone. The chain carries TRBV25-1 and TRBJ1-1; D possibly corresponds to TRBD1 (6 bases). CDR1 and CDR2 from the germline V gene are MGHDK and SYGVNS. The CDR3 has 16 amino acids. Between the trimmed V and J ends, which lost 1 base and 1 base, there was a span of 13 bases. CDR3 bases: TGTGCCAGCAGTGAATCCCGAACGACAGGGAACACTGAAGCTTTCTTT. Amino acids: CASSESRTTGNTEAFF.

The sample holds a few counts of this clone. The CDR3 DNA sequence: TGTGCCAGTAGTATGTGGGGGCAAAGCTCCTACAATGAGCAGTTCTTC. It specifies CASSMWGQSSYNEQFF. The J gene is TRBJ2-1, the V gene TRBV19; D possibly corresponds to TRBD1 (6 bases). CDR1 and CDR2 from the germline V gene are LNHDA and SQIVND (reference sequence). V dropped 3 bases and J dropped 0 bases, with 12 bases sitting between them. The CDR3 has 16 residues.

This clone was detected only a few times. The rearrangement joins TRBV18 to TRBJ2-1; D unresolved. Germline assignment: CDR1 KGHSH and CDR2 LQKENI. Trimming removed 2 bases from V and 9 bases from J, with 8 bases in between. The CDR3 covers 12 residues. In nucleotides, the CDR3 is TGTGCCAGCTCACCATCGGGCCCTGAGCAGTTCTTC. Translating it yields CASSPSGPEQFF.

The V and J genes are TRBV5-6 and TRBJ2-5; 7 bases agree with TRBD1. CDR3 length equals 15 residues. Trimming cost V 0 bases and J 5 bases; bases outside gene matches: 7. CDR1 is SGHDT and CDR2 is YYEEEE in the germline V gene. The CDR3 sequence is CASSLGRQGDETQYF. CDR3 bases: TGTGCCAGCAGCTTGGGACGGCAGGGGGATGAGACCCAGTACTTC.

J is TRBJ2-7 and V is TRBV4-1; TRBD1 might be the D (6 bases). This CDR3 spans 14 amino acids. CDR1 and CDR2 (germline): MGHRA, YSYEKL. Trimming cost V 0 bases and J 2 bases, with 8 bases left between them. The CDR3 DNA reads as TGCGCCAGCAGCCAAGAGGACAGAACCTACGAGCAGTACTTC. Its protein product is CASSQEDRTYEQYF.

The chain uses TRBV11-1 and TRBJ2-3; D may be TRBD1 (5 bases). The germline V and J ends were trimmed by 4 bases and 3 bases, with 11 bases remaining between them. CDR3 size: 14 residues. Germline V gene data show CDR1 as SGHAT and CDR2 as FQDESV (reference sequence). Here the CDR3 reads CASSSTDRTDTQYF. CDR3 coding DNA: TGTGCCAGCAGCTCAACTGACAGAACAGATACGCAGTATTTT.

This sequence joins TRBV7-9 and TRBJ2-7, with 7 positions matching TRBD1. Trimming took 6 bases from V and 0 from J; bases not matched to a gene: 8. The CDR3 contains 15 residues. Germline V lookup: CDR1 SEHNR, CDR2 FQNEAQ (reference sequence). DNA for the CDR3: TGTGCCAGCAGTCCGACAGGGCCGACCTCCTACGAGCAGTACTTC. It specifies CASSPTGPTSYEQYF.

The CDR3 coding sequence is TGTGCCAGCAGCTCGACGGGGACGTGGGTGTTAGAGACCCAGTACTTC. Translating it yields CASSSTGTWVLETQYF. This rearrangement joins TRBV7-9 to TRBJ2-5; D is perhaps TRBD1 or TRBD2 (5 bases each). Germline V gene data show CDR1 as SEHNR and CDR2 as FQNEAQ (reference sequence). Trimming shortened V by 4 bases and J by 4 bases, and 19 bases separated the two germline ends. The CDR3 totals 16 residues.

This clone was seen once. The chain has TRBV6-6 and TRBJ1-2; tentative D call: TRBD1 (5 bases). Trimming shortened V by 7 bases and J by 6 bases, and 18 bases separated the two germline ends. Germline CDR1 is MNHNY and CDR2 is SVGAGI (reference sequence). This CDR3 spans 14 amino acids. Here the CDR3 DNA reads TGTGCCAGCACCTCGATCGGGGGTCAGGATGGCTACACCTTC. This codes for CASTSIGGQDGYTF.

V is TRBV6-6 and J is TRBJ1-1; D uncertain. The CDR3 length is 13 residues. CDR1 is MNHNY, CDR2 SVGAGI, per germline (reference sequence). The germline V and J ends were trimmed by 5 bases and 5 bases, with 12 bases remaining between them. CDR3 bases: TGTGCCAGCAGTCTCGGGAGGTCGACTGAAGCTTTCTTT. This sequence encodes CASSLGRSTEAFF.

This chain uses TRBV13 with TRBJ1-6, with D perhaps TRBD1 (5 bases). Germline loops: CDR1 PRHDT, CDR2 FYEKMQ (reference sequence). The V gene lost 2 bases and the J gene lost 6 bases, with 11 bases spanning the gap. The CDR3 length is 15 residues. CDR3 DNA sequence: TGTGCCAGCAGCTTACAGGGCAGTTTTAATTCACCCCTCCACTTT. Translation: CASSLQGSFNSPLHF.

The chain is built from TRBV5-6 and TRBJ2-2; D may be TRBD1 or TRBD2 (6 bases each). The V and J ends lost 3 bases and 2 bases respectively, with 14 bases between them. Per the germline V gene, CDR1 is SGHDT and CDR2 is YYEEEE. This CDR3 region has 16 residues. CDR3 DNA sequence: TGTGCCAGCAGCTATAATGGGGGGCTCAACACCGGGGAGCTGTTTTTT. Translating gives CASSYNGGLNTGELFF.

J is TRBJ1-1 and V is TRBV27; D may be TRBD1 (5 bases). There are 15 residues in the CDR3. Germline-derived CDR1 and CDR2 are MNHEY and SMNVEV (reference sequence). With 1 base removed from V and 5 bases from J, the gap between germline ends came to 14 bases. The chain's CDR3 is CASSLYDGGGTEAFF. As DNA, the CDR3 is TGTGCCAGCAGTTTATATGATGGGGGTGGGACTGAAGCTTTCTTT.

The J gene is TRBJ2-3, the V gene TRBV10-3; D is ambiguous. Germline CDR1 and CDR2: ENHRY and SYGVKD. The CDR3 length is 15 residues. The V and J ends lost 10 bases and 0 bases respectively, with 17 bases between them. The CDR3, as DNA: TGTGCCACAAGGAGTCCGGAGCCTAGCACAGATACGCAGTATTTT. This encodes CATRSPEPSTDTQYF.

This clone was detected once. The genes are TRBV19 and TRBJ1-6, with TRBD1 matching over 8 bases. The junction had 7 bases not matched to a gene; V was cut back by 7 bases and J by 14 bases. The CDR3 runs 12 residues. Germline V gene sequence: CDR1 LNHDA, CDR2 SQIVND (reference sequence). CDR3 sequence (DNA): TGTGCCAGTAAACAGGGGGGTGATGCCCTCCACTTT. It specifies CASKQGGDALHF.

The chain has TRBV10-3 and TRBJ2-7, with D perhaps given as TRBD1 or TRBD2 (6 bases each). V lost 4 bases and J 7 bases, leaving 11 bases between the germline ends. The CDR3 loop spans 12 amino acids. Germline assignment: CDR1 ENHRY and CDR2 SYGVKD. DNA for the CDR3: TGTGCCATCAGTGTGGGGGCGGGGGAGCAGTACTTC. It specifies CAISVGAGEQYF.

This clone was seen more than once but under ten times. The gene calls are TRBV30 and TRBJ2-1; D ambiguous. CDR1 GTSNPN and CDR2 SVGIG come from the germline V gene (reference sequence). The CDR3 is made up of 15 amino acids. Trimming removed 4 bases from V and 4 bases from J, with 17 bases in between. The CDR3 sequence: CAWNRVDSYYNEQFF. DNA for the CDR3: TGTGCCTGGAATCGGGTTGATTCCTATTACAATGAGCAGTTCTTC.

The chain combines TRBV30 with TRBJ2-4, with 10 bases identical to TRBD1. The V and J ends lost 1 base and 0 bases, in that order; junction bases with no gene match: 9. Germline loops: CDR1 GTSNPN, CDR2 SVGIG (reference sequence). The CDR3 has 18 amino acids. The CDR3 DNA follows: TGTGCCTGGAGTGACGGGACAGGGGCGCTTCTAGCCAAAAACATTCAGTACTTC. Its protein product is CAWSDGTGALLAKNIQYF.

The chain links TRBV5-8 to TRBJ1-1; TRBD1 is a possible D gene (5 bases). Trimming cost V 4 bases and J 3 bases, with 22 bases left between them. Germline CDR1 SGHTS, CDR2 YDEGEE. CDR3 length equals 17 residues. CDR3 protein: CASSLARTLSGHTEAFF. For the CDR3, the DNA is TGTGCCAGCAGCCTGGCGAGGACACTAAGTGGGCACACTGAAGCTTTCTTT.

This clone was seen just once. The chain combines TRBV7-9 with TRBJ1-2; the match to TRBD1 covers 9 bases. V was clipped by 1 base and J by 6 bases; unmatched bases: 3. The CDR3 totals 14 residues. Germline CDR1 SEHNR, CDR2 FQNEAQ (reference sequence). CDR3 bases: TGTGCCAGCAGCTTAGGGGACAGGGATGATGGCTACACCTTC. It yields the protein CASSLGDRDDGYTF.

This chain uses TRBV4-3 with TRBJ2-2; 9 positions agree with TRBD1. The V gene's germline CDR1 is LGHNA and CDR2 YSLEER. The CDR3 is made up of 14 amino acids. V shed 3 bases and J 6 bases; nucleotides not matched to a gene: 2. For the CDR3, the DNA is TGCGCCAGCAGCCACAGACAGGGGGCCGGGGAGCTGTTTTTT. It is translated as CASSHRQGAGELFF.

The rearrangement links TRBV6-5 to TRBJ1-1; TRBD1 might be the D (5 bases). Germline values: CDR1 MNHEY, CDR2 SVGAGI. There are 13 residues in the CDR3. Trimming removed 6 bases from V and 6 bases from J, with 14 bases in between. In DNA, the CDR3 is TGTGCCAGCAGCCTGGGGGTTGGCGCTGAAGCTTTCTTT. Protein product: CASSLGVGAEAFF.

This chain joins TRBV2 and TRBJ1-1, with unresolved D. From germline, CDR1 is SNHLY and CDR2 FYNNEI. There are 16 residues in the CDR3. Between the trimmed V and J ends, which lost 3 bases and 3 bases, there was a span of 17 bases. In DNA form, the CDR3 reads TGTGCCAGCAGTGAGCGGCAGGCCGTTGAGCACACTGAAGCTTTCTTT. Translation: CASSERQAVEHTEAFF.

A few counts support this clone. The chain uses TRBV29-1 and TRBJ2-7; 10 nucleotides align to TRBD1. CDR3 length equals 12 residues. J was trimmed by 6 bases and V by 4 bases; bases with no gene match: 3. Germline V gene data show CDR1 as SQVTM and CDR2 as ANQGSEA. CDR3 protein: CSVGTGGSEQYF. The CDR3 DNA reads TGCAGCGTTGGGACAGGGGGTTCCGAGCAGTACTTC.

This clone has just one count. This chain links TRBV30 with TRBJ2-1; TRBD2 matches at 8 bases. The germline CDR1 and CDR2 sequences are GTSNPN and SVGIG (reference sequence). This CDR3 is built from 14 residues. V was clipped by 0 bases and J by 8 bases; unmatched bases: 6. The CDR3: CAWSVVGGVDEQFF. The CDR3 DNA is TGTGCCTGGAGTGTAGTCGGGGGGGTCGATGAGCAGTTCTTC.

Only a few counts were recorded for this clone. The chain carries TRBV4-3 and TRBJ2-3, with TRBD2 matching 7 bases. The CDR3 is 17 residues long. V shed 0 bases and J 0 bases; nucleotides not matched to a gene: 6. CDR1 is LGHNA and CDR2 is YSLEER in the germline V gene. Written as DNA, the CDR3 is TGCGCCAGCAGCCAAGAATCTTTTAGCGGGAGCACAGATACGCAGTATTTT. This translates into CASSQESFSGSTDTQYF.